One sample yielded the 17 T cell receptor beta chains listed below, sequenced in a study of Graves' ophthalmopathy and Graves' hyperthyroidism. Amplified material comprised TCR beta CDR3 regions derived from RNA transcripts. HTBI primers were employed in first-round RT-PCR, then a second-round multiplex PCR followed. Using its own MiXCR run on the multiplex PCR reads, TCRdb lists one record per CDR3 protein. The table shows 450,000 to 600,000 distinct CDR3 sequences, with about 40% occurring only once. Sequenced sample: peripheral blood or thyroid tissue (not recorded which). These receptors originate from an adult man with Graves' hyperthyroidism.

Points on this clonotype: One end of the junction is discordant with germline, which a read error may explain. The CDR3 protein is CASSLETSIDTQYF. The CDR3 nucleotides are TGTGCCAGCAGCTTAGAGACTAGCATAGATACGCAGTATTTT. The chain combines TRBV7-2 with TRBJ2-3; TRBD2 agrees at 7 bases. The germline V gene encodes CDR1 SGHTA and CDR2 FQGNSA. The CDR3 covers 14 residues.

The chain employs TRBV7-9 and TRBJ2-3, with a tentative D call TRBD1 (6 bases). The CDR3 length is 13 residues. Per germline, CDR1 SEHNR and CDR2 FQNEAQ (reference sequence). Deletions cut 6 bases from V and 8 bases from J, with 15 bases between. CDR3 loop: CASRTGVQGTQYF. DNA for the CDR3: TGTGCCAGCAGGACAGGCGTGCAGGGTACGCAGTATTTT.

The sample holds a few counts of this clonotype. The chain has TRBV5-1 and TRBJ1-1; 10 bases align to TRBD1. Trimming cost V 4 bases and J 0 bases; bases outside gene matches: 6. The CDR3 sequence is 16 residues long. In germline, CDR1 is SGHRS, CDR2 YFSETQ. DNA for the CDR3: TGCGCCAGCAGCACGGGACAGGGGATAATGAACACTGAAGCTTTCTTT. Translating gives CASSTGQGIMNTEAFF.

This sequence joins TRBV29-1 and TRBJ1-2; TRBD1 agrees at 8 bases. This CDR3 has 15 residues. Germline CDR1 and CDR2: SQVTM and ANQGSEA. V gave up 8 bases and J gave up 4 bases; unmatched junction bases: 15. The CDR3 DNA reads TGCAGCTGTGATGACAGGGGTCCCAGGGGCTATGGCTACACCTTC. Its translation: CSCDDRGPRGYGYTF.

This clonotype has at least ten counts. The gene calls are TRBV9 and TRBJ1-2; 7 nucleotides agree with TRBD1. The CDR3 totals 16 residues. Trimming took 0 bases from V and 3 from J; bases not matched to a gene: 8. CDR1 is SGDLS, CDR2 YYNGEE, per germline. In DNA form, the CDR3 reads TGTGCCAGCAGCGTAGATTTTCGAGGGGGCGACTATGGCTACACCTTC. This gives the protein CASSVDFRGGDYGYTF.

V usage is TRBV5-1 and J usage is TRBJ2-2; D ambiguous. The CDR3 is 14 residues long. Per germline, CDR1 SGHRS and CDR2 YFSETQ. V was shortened by 0 bases and J by 2 bases, with 5 bases between the two germline ends. DNA of the CDR3: TGCGCCAGCAGCTTGGACGGCAACACCGGGGAGCTGTTTTTT. Its protein product is CASSLDGNTGELFF. Together with reference TRBV5-1 and TRBJ2-2, the CDR3 gives the full variable domain: KAGVTQTPRYLIKTRGQQVTLSCSPISGHRSVSWYQQTPGQGLQFLFEYFSETQRNKGNFPGRFSGRQFSNSRSEMNVSTLELGDSALYLCASSLDGNTGELFFGEGSRLTVL.

About this clonotype itself: A read error is possible here, since a much larger clone lies one base away. The rearrangement joins TRBV12-3 or TRBV12-4 to TRBJ2-7; unclear D gene. The V gene lost 2 bases and the J gene lost 9 bases, with 14 bases spanning the gap. The CDR3 is 13 residues long. DNA for the CDR3: TGTGCCAGCAGTTTAAGCCCCCCTGGGTGGCAGTACTTC. This encodes CASSLSPPGWQYF.

This chain joins TRBV29-1 and TRBJ2-5; 13 bases are shared with TRBD2. Germline assignment: CDR1 SQVTM and CDR2 ANQGSEA. This CDR3 comprises 17 residues. Trimming at V came to 0 bases and at J to 4 bases, leaving 8 bases not matched to a gene. This CDR3 is CSVEEAPTSGRGETQYF. Written as DNA, the CDR3 is TGCAGCGTTGAAGAAGCACCCACTAGCGGGAGGGGAGAGACCCAGTACTTC.

On this clonotype itself: A much larger clone is a single base away; this may be a read error. The rearrangement joins TRBV12-3 or TRBV12-4 to TRBJ2-2, with 8 positions matching TRBD2. The CDR3 totals 14 residues. The CDR3 spells CASAKSAGAGELLF. As DNA, the CDR3 is TGTGCCAGCGCGAAATCAGCGGGAGCTGGGGAGCTGCTTTTT.

Comment on this clonotype: At one end the junction does not follow the germline gene, possibly because of a read error. The V call is TRBV7-6, the J call TRBJ2-5; D is possibly TRBD1 (6 bases). Germline CDR1 SGHVS, CDR2 FNYEAQ. The length of the CDR3 is 16 residues. The CDR3 sequence: CASSLVGAPNNETQYF. CDR3 bases: TGCGCCAGCAGCTTGGTGGGGGCGCCGAACAATGAGACCCAGTACTTC.

In its sample, this clonotype was seen many times. The chain couples TRBV6-6 to TRBJ2-5; 15 bases are a match to TRBD2. CDR1 and CDR2 from the germline V gene are MNHNY and SVGAGI (reference sequence). The CDR3 is 18 residues long. Trimming removed 4 bases from V and 0 bases from J; junction bases left unmatched: 6. The CDR3 here is CASSSPGLAGGDQETQYF. The CDR3 nucleotides are TGTGCCAGCAGTTCCCCGGGACTAGCGGGGGGTGACCAAGAGACCCAGTACTTC.

This clonotype was counted at least ten times. This rearrangement joins TRBV2 to TRBJ1-1; D might be TRBD1 (6 bases). This CDR3 comprises 14 residues. V was pared by 8 bases and J by 4 bases, with 17 bases between. Germline-derived CDR1 and CDR2 are SNHLY and FYNNEI. The CDR3 sequence is CASFYTRGGTEAFF. CDR3 nucleotides: TGTGCCAGCTTCTATACCAGGGGCGGCACTGAAGCTTTCTTT. The variable domain in full, with the rest retrieved from reference TRBV2 and TRBJ1-1, is EPEVTQTPSHQVTQMGQEVILRCVPISNHLYFYWYRQILGQKVEFLVSFYNNEISEKSEIFDDQFSVERPDGSNFTLKIRSTKLEDSAMYFCASFYTRGGTEAFFGQGTRLTVV.

Ten or more counts support this clonotype. The chain recombines TRBV6-5 with TRBJ2-5; 7 bases map to TRBD2. V dropped 0 bases and J dropped 2; count of bases not matched to a gene: 6. Per the germline V gene, CDR1 is MNHEY and CDR2 is SVGAGI. The CDR3 has 16 residues. CDR3 coding DNA: TGTGCCAGCAGTTACTCTGCCGGACTAGGGCAAGAGACCCAGTACTTC. Protein product: CASSYSAGLGQETQYF.

This clonotype showed up just once. The chain combines TRBV24-1 with TRBJ2-2; possible D gene TRBD1, 5 bases. V was cut by 5 bases and J by 8 bases, with 11 bases left in between. The CDR3 sequence is 13 residues long. The germline CDR1 and CDR2 sequences are KGHDR and SFDVKD. The CDR3 region has the DNA TGTGCCACCAGTGCTCCTAAGGGGGGGGAGCTGTTTTTT. Protein: CATSAPKGGELFF.

This clonotype was detected ten times or more. The chain links TRBV29-1 to TRBJ1-1; D gene unclear. The CDR3 consists of 12 residues. V was shortened by 7 bases and J by 2 bases, with 11 bases between the two germline ends. Germline-derived CDR1 and CDR2 are SQVTM and ANQGSEA. The CDR3 spells CSAGRVNTEAFF. For the CDR3, the DNA is TGCAGCGCCGGGCGGGTAAACACTGAAGCTTTCTTT.

This chain connects TRBV7-3 to TRBJ2-7; 7 bases fit TRBD2. CDR1 is SGHTA and CDR2 is FQGTGA in the germline V gene. There are 15 residues in the CDR3. Trimming at V came to 5 bases and at J to 3 bases, leaving 10 bases not matched to a gene. The CDR3 sequence is CASSETSQDYYEQYF. CDR3 in DNA: TGTGCCAGCAGCGAGACTAGCCAGGACTACTACGAGCAGTACTTC. Looking up the rest from reference TRBV7-3 and TRBJ2-7 gives the full variable domain: GAGVSQTPSNKVTEKGKYVELRCDPISGHTALYWYRQSLGQGPEFLIYFQGTGAADDSGLPNDRFFAVRPEGSVSTLKIQRTERGDSAVYLCASSETSQDYYEQYFGPGTRLTVT.

This clonotype was found many times. The V call is TRBV5-8, the J call TRBJ2-5; D may be TRBD2 (5 bases). Germline V gives CDR1 SGHTS, CDR2 YDEGEE. Trimming cost V 4 bases and J 7 bases, with 14 bases left between them. This CDR3 has 13 amino acids. The CDR3 is CASSMDSTGTQYF. The CDR3 coding sequence is TGTGCCAGCAGCATGGACTCAACTGGGACCCAGTACTTC.